This record looks at one T cell receptor beta chain sequence and its context. This sample is part of a study of blood T cell repertoires in COVID-19. The wider study: COVID-19 samples, acute and convalescent, were from the United States, Italy and Spain. Sample material is recorded as cDNA or gDNA derived from T cells, B-cell-depleted T cells, or PBMCs.

Original data processing: Cell counts per sample came from amplifying reference gene primers. Generated by immunoSEQ multiplex PCR, the TCRdb table keeps only in-frame clones and is missing some. The V and J calls and clone size come from that table; D and trimming were worked out from the DNA. The repertoire holds roughly 230,000 clones, with more than 75% as singletons. Germline V gives CDR1 SQVTM, CDR2 ANQGSEA. The CDR3 contains 14 residues. Trimming removed 6 bases from V and 4 bases from J; junction bases left unmatched: 6. The chain employs TRBV29-1 and TRBJ2-1; 10 bases are shared with TRBD2. Material for sequencing was peripheral blood. The clonotype comes from a man in his forties with acute or convalescent COVID-19. This chain's CDR3 is CSVELAGRYNEQFF. The CDR3 region has the DNA TGCAGCGTAGAACTAGCGGGACGGTACAATGAGCAGTTCTTC.